The 21 T cell receptor beta chains below all came from one sample that was sequenced in a study of T cell changes during pregnancy in multiple sclerosis. TCRdb keeps only in-frame clones here, not all; method: immunoSEQ multiplex PCR. The repertoire holds more than 75,000 clones, with approximately 94% as singletons. This sample comprised peripheral blood, obtained in the third trimester of pregnancy. Source of these receptors: a female donor with multiple sclerosis, enrolled in a pregnancy study.

The rearrangement links TRBV4-1 to TRBJ1-4; D is unclear. Per the germline V gene, CDR1 is MGHRA and CDR2 is YSYEKL. V gave up 2 bases and J gave up 2 bases, with 9 bases separating them. The CDR3 is made up of 15 amino acids. The CDR3: CASSQLYGTNEKLFF. The CDR3 nucleotides are TGCGCCAGCAGCCAACTATACGGTACTAATGAAAAACTGTTTTTT.

V and J are TRBV5-6 and TRBJ2-1; TRBD2 matches 10 bases. The CDR3 spans 16 residues. The V gene's germline CDR1 is SGHDT and CDR2 YYEEEE. After removal of 1 base from V and 8 bases from J, the junction contained 9 bases not matched to a gene. CDR3 nucleotide sequence: TGTGCCAGCAGCTTGATGACTAGCGGGTTGGTGGATGAGCAGTTCTTC. It encodes CASSLMTSGLVDEQFF.

The chain links TRBV30 to TRBJ2-2; D perhaps matches TRBD1 (6 bases). Germline CDR1 reads GTSNPN; CDR2 reads SVGIG (reference sequence). Between the trimmed V and J ends, which lost 0 bases and 5 bases, there was a span of 13 bases. The CDR3 covers 15 residues. CDR3 sequence (DNA): TGTGCCTGGAGTGTAAAGGGACAAAGTACCGGGGAGCTGTTTTTT. Translated: CAWSVKGQSTGELFF. Full variable domain (remainder filled in from reference TRBV30 and TRBJ2-2): SQTIHQWPATLVQPVGSPLSLECTVEGTSNPNLYWYRQAAGRGLQLLFYSVGIGQISSEVPQNLSASRPQDRQFILSSKKLLLSDSGFYLCAWSVKGQSTGELFFGEGSRLTVL.

The gene calls are TRBV18 and TRBJ1-1; no definite D call. The V end lost 4 bases, the J end lost 3 bases, and 12 bases lay between the germline ends. Germline V gene data show CDR1 as KGHSH and CDR2 as LQKENI. The CDR3 has 14 amino acids. The CDR3, as DNA: TGTGCCAGCTCACGCCCCGGTCCGTACACTGAAGCTTTCTTT. This codes for CASSRPGPYTEAFF.

The chain couples TRBV2 to TRBJ1-6; D call uncertain. Trimming removed 4 bases from V and 7 bases from J, with 11 bases in between. The CDR3 loop spans 14 amino acids. From germline, CDR1 is SNHLY and CDR2 FYNNEI. This CDR3 is CASSGGPANSPLHF. The CDR3 nucleotides are TGTGCCAGCAGTGGAGGGCCGGCGAATTCACCCCTCCACTTT.

This chain links TRBV27 with TRBJ2-7; possible D gene TRBD2, 5 bases. V lost 3 bases to trimming and J lost 2 bases, with 11 bases between them. The CDR3 spans 14 residues. Germline V gene sequence: CDR1 MNHEY, CDR2 SMNVEV (reference sequence). CDR3 DNA sequence: TGTGCCAGCAGTTTCGCCGAGGGAACCTACGAGCAGTACTTC. Translation: CASSFAEGTYEQYF.

The V call is TRBV19, the J call TRBJ1-4; unclear D gene. The CDR3 is 12 amino acids. V lost 10 bases to trimming and J lost 4 bases, with 10 bases between them. Germline values: CDR1 LNHDA, CDR2 SQIVND (reference sequence). CDR3 sequence (DNA): TGTGCCACCGAGGGCGGTAATGAAAAACTGTTTTTT. Its protein product is CATEGGNEKLFF.

The V gene is TRBV6-6, the J gene TRBJ1-3, with D hard to call. The length of the CDR3 is 13 residues. V lost 2 bases and J lost 4, with 6 bases in between. Germline CDR1 is MNHNY and CDR2 is SVGAGI (reference sequence). The CDR3 DNA follows: TGTGCCAGCAGTTACGGGCAAGGAAACACCATATATTTT. Translated: CASSYGQGNTIYF.

This chain joins TRBV2 and TRBJ2-3, with 8 bases identical to TRBD1. The germline gives CDR1 SNHLY, CDR2 FYNNEI. The CDR3 has 14 amino acids. V lost 8 bases and J lost 3; bases outside the gene matches: 7. CDR3 sequence (DNA): TGTGCCAGCCAATTCGGACAGGGAACAGATACGCAGTATTTT. Its protein is CASQFGQGTDTQYF.

The CDR3 DNA reads as TGTGCCAGCAGCAAGAGCAGGGGGCCCGGAAACACCATATATTTT. It translates to CASSKSRGPGNTIYF. The rearrangement joins TRBV6-5 to TRBJ1-3; 8 nucleotides agree with TRBD1. Germline V lookup: CDR1 MNHEY, CDR2 SVGAGI. The CDR3 consists of 15 residues. J was trimmed by 4 bases and V by 6 bases; bases with no gene match: 8.

The chain uses TRBV7-9 and TRBJ1-1, with TRBD1 as a possible D gene (6 bases). Per germline, CDR1 SEHNR and CDR2 FQNEAQ (reference sequence). The CDR3 consists of 13 residues. V was trimmed by 3 bases and J by 2 bases, leaving 7 bases between them. CDR3 in amino acids: CASSLGQNTEAFF. CDR3 coding DNA: TGTGCCAGCAGCTTGGGACAAAACACTGAAGCTTTCTTT.

The gene calls are TRBV5-1 and TRBJ1-1; the D gene is possibly TRBD1 (6 bases). V lost 0 bases and J lost 4, with 13 bases in between. The CDR3 is 15 residues long. Germline assignment: CDR1 SGHRS and CDR2 YFSETQ. In nucleotides, the CDR3 is TGCGCCAGCAGCTTGGCCGGAGGGGGGGGCACTGAAGCTTTCTTT. It yields the protein CASSLAGGGGTEAFF.

This clone appeared a single time. This sequence joins TRBV19 and TRBJ1-1, with a tentative D call TRBD1 (5 bases). The V and J ends lost 9 bases and 7 bases respectively, with 18 bases between them. Germline lookup yields CDR1 LNHDA and CDR2 SQIVND (reference sequence). This CDR3 has 13 amino acids. The CDR3, as DNA: TGTGCCAGCAACACCTTGGGGGGGTTTGAAGCTTTCTTT. Its protein product is CASNTLGGFEAFF.

This chain uses TRBV4-1 with TRBJ1-2; TRBD1 agrees at 9 bases. CDR1 is MGHRA and CDR2 is YSYEKL in the germline V gene. The CDR3 is 16 residues long. Trimming cost V 3 bases and J 1 base; bases outside gene matches: 6. The CDR3 spells CASSQAGQGDNYGYTF. CDR3 bases: TGCGCCAGCAGCCAGGCGGGACAGGGAGATAACTATGGCTACACCTTC.

The V call is TRBV30, the J call TRBJ2-1, with D uncertain. Germline loops: CDR1 GTSNPN, CDR2 SVGIG (reference sequence). The CDR3 spans 11 residues. Trimming shortened V by 2 bases and J by 12 bases, and 11 bases separated the two germline ends. The CDR3 region is CAWSPLPVQFF. The CDR3 coding sequence is TGTGCCTGGAGTCCCCTACCGGTGCAGTTCTTC.

CDR3 sequence reads: CAWTGGGRLAFF. The DNA of the CDR3 is TGTGCCTGGACTGGCGGAGGGAGGCTAGCTTTCTTT. The chain has TRBV30 and TRBJ1-1; D gene uncertain. CDR3 size: 12 residues. V lost 4 bases to trimming and J lost 10 bases, with 16 bases between them. Germline CDR1 and CDR2: GTSNPN and SVGIG (reference sequence).

The V call is TRBV18, the J call TRBJ2-7; D might be TRBD1 (5 bases). V dropped 8 bases and J dropped 2 bases, with 13 bases sitting between them. The CDR3 sequence is 13 residues long. Germline V gene sequence: CDR1 KGHSH, CDR2 LQKENI. The CDR3: CASTVTDPYEQYF. DNA of the CDR3: TGTGCCAGCACAGTGACAGATCCCTACGAGCAGTACTTC.

The chain joins TRBV7-6 to TRBJ2-6; 11 positions match TRBD1. The CDR3 is 18 amino acids. The germline CDR1 and CDR2 sequences are SGHVS and FNYEAQ. J was trimmed by 1 base and V by 3 bases; bases with no gene match: 5. The CDR3 is CASSLRTGGVSGANVLTF. The CDR3 DNA reads TGTGCCAGCAGCTTGCGGACAGGGGGCGTATCTGGGGCCAACGTCCTGACTTTC.

This chain connects TRBV2 to TRBJ2-1; D is uncertain. The CDR3 totals 14 residues. V shed 6 bases and J shed 7 bases, with 16 bases lying between them. Germline V gene lookup returns CDR1 SNHLY and CDR2 FYNNEI. CDR3 DNA: TGTGCCAGCAGCCCAATGGGCCTACCGAATGAGCAGTTCTTC. As protein: CASSPMGLPNEQFF.

This sequence joins TRBV10-3 and TRBJ1-5; 9 bases are shared with TRBD1. Germline CDR1 reads ENHRY; CDR2 reads SYGVKD. V was pared by 1 base and J by 2 bases, with 15 bases of the junction left unmatched. The CDR3 has 20 residues. In nucleotides, the CDR3 is TGTGCCATCAGTGAGTTCCCACCAGACACAGGGGGCAGGGGCAATCAGCCCCAGCATTTT. It specifies CAISEFPPDTGGRGNQPQHF.

The genes are TRBV5-6 and TRBJ2-3; D possibly corresponds to TRBD1 (6 bases). The CDR3 spans 13 residues. Deletions cut 1 base from V and 12 bases from J, with 15 bases between. Per the germline V gene, CDR1 is SGHDT and CDR2 is YYEEEE. The CDR3 spells CASSLFGQGSQYF. The DNA for the CDR3 is TGTGCCAGCAGCTTGTTCGGTCAGGGGTCACAGTATTTT.